These T cell receptor beta chains were read from a single sample in a study of response to subunit inactivated influenza vaccine. TCRdb fed the RT-PCR reads into MiXCR, producing one record per CDR3 protein. The repertoire holds about 620,000 distinct CDR3 sequences, with about 10% as singletons. Sample: PBMCs from blood, taken on the day of vaccination. These receptors all come from a man aged 45-65 years who received an inactivated influenza vaccine. The CDR3 runs from the conserved cysteine through the conserved F or W. Each record gives: CDR3 protein, CDR3 DNA, clone size, D gene, V gene, J gene. The D gene is left open where the match is weak. The size entry is marked missing in some rows and otherwise reads once, few, many or a size class.

CASSLPGRGNSPLHF	TGTGCCAGCAGCCTCCCCGGGAGAGGTAATTCACCCCTCCACTTT	few	NA	TRBV6-1	TRBJ1-6
CASSPLSQGGMAKNIQYF	TGTGCCAGCTCACCGCTCTCGCAGGGCGGAATGGCCAAAAACATTCAGTACTTC	many	NA	TRBV18	TRBJ2-4
CASSKGLAGQADTQYF	TGCGCCAGCAGCAAGGGACTAGCGGGACAGGCAGATACGCAGTATTTT	many	TRBD2	TRBV5-1	TRBJ2-3
CASSLDDGTAYNEQFF	TGCGCCAGCAGCTTGGACGACGGGACAGCGTACAATGAGCAGTTCTTC	NA	TRBD1	TRBV5-1	TRBJ2-1
CASTYGGQGETQYF	TGCGCCAGCACCTATGGGGGGCAGGGGGAGACCCAGTACTTC	few	NA	TRBV5-1	TRBJ2-5
CASSQERSINTEAFF	TGCGCCAGCAGCCAAGAGCGCAGTATAAACACTGAAGCTTTCTTT	NA	NA	TRBV4-3	TRBJ1-1
CASSFPEQAQDF	TGTGCCAGCAGCTTCCCCGAACAGGCCCAGGACTTC	many	NA	TRBV7-9	TRBJ2-5
CSARDTRETQYF	TGCAGTGCTAGAGATACTCGGGAGACCCAGTACTTC	NA	NA	TRBV20-1	TRBJ2-5
CASRRDLAGNTIYF	TGTGCCAGCAGACGGGACTTGGCGGGAAACACCATATATTTT	few	NA	TRBV5-5	TRBJ1-3
CASSDAGQSYNEQFF	TGTGCCAGCAGTGATGCGGGACAGTCCTACAATGAGCAGTTCTTC	NA	NA	TRBV6-1	TRBJ2-1
CASSLTVVVTNEQYF	TGTGCCAGCAGTCTCACCGTCGTTGTAACAAACGAGCAGTACTTC	few	NA	TRBV4-2	TRBJ2-7
CASSQAPRQFEQYF	TGCGCCAGCAGCCAAGCACCTCGACAGTTCGAGCAGTACTTC	once	NA	TRBV4-3	TRBJ2-7
CASSEAPTGLNYGYTF	TGTGCCAGCAGCGAGGCCCCGACAGGGCTTAACTATGGCTACACCTTC	NA	TRBD1	TRBV9	TRBJ1-2
CATSRGRDTYYEQYF	TGTGCCACCAGCAGGGGCCGGGACACCTACTACGAGCAGTACTTC	few	NA	TRBV15	TRBJ2-7
CASRFGDLNSPLHF	TGCGCCAGCCGATTTGGGGACCTCAATTCACCCCTCCACTTT	few	NA	TRBV5-1	TRBJ1-6
CASSYYPRDQPQHF	TGTGCCAGCAGTTACTACCCCAGGGATCAGCCCCAGCATTTT	few	NA	TRBV6-5	TRBJ1-5
CASSALTGVFIHEQYF	TGTGCCAGCAGCGCGCTGACAGGGGTTTTCATCCACGAGCAGTACTTC	few	TRBD1	TRBV7-9	TRBJ2-7
CASSYGTGVTGELFF	TGTGCCAGCAGTTACGGCACAGGGGTCACCGGGGAGCTGTTTTTT	NA	TRBD1	TRBV6-5	TRBJ2-2
CASSFRQSPSYEQYF	TGTGCCAGCAGCTTTCGACAGTCACCGTCCTACGAGCAGTACTTC	NA	NA	TRBV7-9	TRBJ2-7
CASSQVRVRTSSYEQYF	TGTGCCAGCAGCCAAGTCCGGGTCAGGACATCTTCCTACGAGCAGTACTTC	NA	NA	TRBV4-2	TRBJ2-7
CASSVAGTLQETQYF	TGTGCCAGCAGCGTAGCAGGCACCTTACAAGAGACCCAGTACTTC	many	NA	TRBV9	TRBJ2-5
CASSIQGGFYEQYF	TGTGCCAGCAGCATACAGGGGGGCTTCTACGAGCAGTACTTC	NA	TRBD1	TRBV7-8	TRBJ2-7
CASRGPGTASTDTQYF	TGTGCCAGCAGAGGACCCGGGACAGCTAGCACAGATACGCAGTATTTT	few	TRBD1	TRBV7-2	TRBJ2-3
CASKALGETQYF	TGTGCCAGCAAAGCCCTGGGGGAGACCCAGTACTTC	NA	NA	TRBV6-2/TRBV6-3	TRBJ2-5
CASSQPTGSTPYGYTF	TGTGCCAGCAGCCAACCCACAGGCTCGACCCCCTATGGCTACACCTTC	NA	NA	TRBV16	TRBJ1-2
CASSGEKTGGSYNSPLHF	TGTGCCAGCAGCGGCGAGAAGACAGGAGGTTCCTATAATTCACCCCTCCACTTT	NA	NA	TRBV12-3/TRBV12-4	TRBJ1-6
CASSIPPNEQFF	TGTGCCAGCAGCATTCCGCCCAATGAGCAGTTCTTC	few	NA	TRBV7-9	TRBJ2-1
CASSPAGGNWNEQFF	TGTGCCAGCAGCCCGGCGGGCGGGAATTGGAATGAGCAGTTCTTC	many	NA	TRBV11-3	TRBJ2-1
CASSQEWGAREKLFF	TGCGCCAGCAGCCAAGAATGGGGGGCGAGGGAAAAACTGTTTTTT	once	NA	TRBV4-3	TRBJ1-4
CASSLVGVRSPLHF	TGTGCCAGCAGCTTAGTGGGGGTACGCTCACCCCTCCACTTT	few	NA	TRBV7-2	TRBJ1-6
CSVEPRDFTDTQYF	TGCAGCGTTGAGCCCAGGGATTTCACAGATACGCAGTATTTT	NA	NA	TRBV29-1	TRBJ2-3
CASSLDRRNTEAFF	TGCGCCAGCAGCTTGGACAGGAGGAACACTGAAGCTTTCTTT	few	NA	TRBV5-1	TRBJ1-1
CASSQGGTGLYEQYF	TGCGCCAGCAGCCAAGGTGGGACAGGACTCTACGAGCAGTACTTC	few	TRBD1	TRBV4-3	TRBJ2-7
CSARDGGKLRNYGYTF	TGCAGTGCTAGAGATGGAGGGAAATTACGGAACTATGGCTACACCTTC	NA	NA	TRBV20-1	TRBJ1-2
CASSFWGQDEQYF	TGCGCCAGCAGCTTCTGGGGGCAGGACGAGCAGTACTTC	few	NA	TRBV5-1	TRBJ2-7
CASSLEAGTGFTGELFF	TGTGCCAGCAGCTTAGAGGCTGGGACAGGGTTCACCGGGGAGCTGTTTTTT	NA	TRBD1	TRBV11-3	TRBJ2-2
CCARGPSGGPSYEQYF	TGCTGTGCTAGAGGTCCTAGCGGGGGCCCCTCCTACGAGCAGTACTTC	NA	TRBD2	TRBV20-1	TRBJ2-7
CASSLKPGRGSYEQYF	TGTGCCAGCAGTTTGAAACCGGGACGTGGGTCCTACGAGCAGTACTTC	few	NA	TRBV27	TRBJ2-7
CASSPTSGSVLRSYNEQFF	TGCGCCAGCAGCCCGACTAGCGGGAGTGTCCTCCGCTCCTACAATGAGCAGTTCTTC	NA	TRBD2	TRBV5-1	TRBJ2-1
CASSLDVGQETQYF	TGTGCCAGCAGCTTAGATGTCGGCCAAGAGACCCAGTACTTC	NA	NA	TRBV7-9	TRBJ2-5
CASSPGLAVAKNIQYF	TGTGCCAGCAGCCCGGGACTAGCGGTAGCCAAAAACATTCAGTACTTC	NA	TRBD2	TRBV11-2	TRBJ2-4
CASSQGGQGPQQYF	TGTGCCAGCAGCCAAGGGGGACAGGGGCCCCAGCAGTACTTC	few	TRBD1	TRBV4-2	TRBJ2-7
CASSYSKPQRRYTEAFF	TGTGCCAGCAGTTACTCGAAGCCACAGCGGAGGTACACTGAAGCTTTCTTT	NA	NA	TRBV6-2/TRBV6-3	TRBJ1-1
CATRRGVEETQYF	TGTGCCACCCGGAGGGGGGTTGAAGAGACCCAGTACTTC	NA	NA	TRBV24-1	TRBJ2-5
CSARDPLTSEGEQYF	TGCAGTGCTAGAGATCCCCTGACTAGCGAGGGAGAGCAGTACTTC	NA	TRBD2	TRBV20-1	TRBJ2-7
CASSLIQGSTGELFF	TGTGCCAGCAGTTTAATTCAGGGGTCCACCGGGGAGCTGTTTTTT	few	NA	TRBV7-2	TRBJ2-2
CSAYGAGGTYEQYF	TGCAGTGCTTATGGCGCGGGAGGTACCTACGAGCAGTACTTC	NA	TRBD2	TRBV20-1	TRBJ2-7
CASSLVFGSGYEQYF	TGCGCCAGCAGCTTGGTTTTCGGGAGTGGCTACGAGCAGTACTTC	few	NA	TRBV5-1	TRBJ2-7
CASSLQEPPIGELFF	TGCGCCAGCAGCTTGCAGGAACCTCCAATCGGGGAGCTGTTTTTT	NA	NA	TRBV5-1	TRBJ2-2
CASSLAPTGHNTGELFF	TGCGCCAGCAGCTTGGCCCCGACAGGGCATAACACCGGGGAGCTGTTTTTT	few	TRBD1	TRBV5-1	TRBJ2-2